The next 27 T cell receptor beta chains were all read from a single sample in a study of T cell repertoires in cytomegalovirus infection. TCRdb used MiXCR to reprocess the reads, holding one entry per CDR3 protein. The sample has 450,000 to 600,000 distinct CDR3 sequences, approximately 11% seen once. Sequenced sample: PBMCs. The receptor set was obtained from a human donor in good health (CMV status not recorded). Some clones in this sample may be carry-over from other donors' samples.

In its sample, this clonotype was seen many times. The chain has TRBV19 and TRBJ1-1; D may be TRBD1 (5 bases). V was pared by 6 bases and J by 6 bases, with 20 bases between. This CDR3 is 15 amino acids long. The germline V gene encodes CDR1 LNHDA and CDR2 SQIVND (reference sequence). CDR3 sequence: CASRGRGSLNPEAFF. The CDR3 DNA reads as TGTGCCAGTAGGGGAAGGGGTTCGTTAAACCCTGAAGCTTTCTTT.

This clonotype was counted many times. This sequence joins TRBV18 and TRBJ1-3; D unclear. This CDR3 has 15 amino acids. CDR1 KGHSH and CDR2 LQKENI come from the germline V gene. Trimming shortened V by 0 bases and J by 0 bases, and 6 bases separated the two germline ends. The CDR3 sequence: CASSPPKSSGNTIYF. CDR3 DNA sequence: TGTGCCAGCTCACCACCCAAAAGCTCTGGAAACACCATATATTTT.

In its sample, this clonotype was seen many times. CDR3 residues: CASSSGSEGSYTF. CDR3 DNA sequence: TGTGCCAGCAGCTCGGGGTCGGAGGGTAGCTACACCTTC. V and J are TRBV11-2 and TRBJ1-2; D uncertain. Germline lookup yields CDR1 SGHAT and CDR2 FQNNGV. V dropped 4 bases and J dropped 9 bases, with 15 bases sitting between them. The CDR3 totals 13 residues.

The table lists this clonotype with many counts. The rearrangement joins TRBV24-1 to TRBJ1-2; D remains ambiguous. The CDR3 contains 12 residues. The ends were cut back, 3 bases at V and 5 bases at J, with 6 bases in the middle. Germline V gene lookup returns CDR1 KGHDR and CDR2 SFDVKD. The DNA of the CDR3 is TGTGCCACCAGTGATGGAAGATATGGCTACACCTTC. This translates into CATSDGRYGYTF.

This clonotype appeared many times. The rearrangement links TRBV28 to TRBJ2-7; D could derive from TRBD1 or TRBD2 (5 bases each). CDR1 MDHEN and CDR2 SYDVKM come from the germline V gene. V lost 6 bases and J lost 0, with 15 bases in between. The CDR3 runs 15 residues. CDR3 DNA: TGTGCCAGCAGCGTGCTCGCAGGGAGCTCCTACGAGCAGTACTTC. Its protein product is CASSVLAGSSYEQYF.

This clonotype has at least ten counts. CDR3 residues: CASSQFPNGANTEAFF. CDR3 nucleotides: TGTGCCAGCAGCCAATTCCCGAACGGCGCGAACACTGAAGCTTTCTTT. The chain combines TRBV14 with TRBJ1-1; D is uncertain. Germline V gene data show CDR1 as SGHDN and CDR2 as FVKESK. Trimming pared 2 bases from V and 1 base from J, leaving 14 bases between. The CDR3 extends over 16 amino acids.

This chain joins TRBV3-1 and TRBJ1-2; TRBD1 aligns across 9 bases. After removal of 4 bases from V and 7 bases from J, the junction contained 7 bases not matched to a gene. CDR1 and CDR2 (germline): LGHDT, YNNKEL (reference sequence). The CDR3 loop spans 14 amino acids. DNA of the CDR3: TGTGCCAGCAGCCGCCCGACAGGGGGTGGTGGCTACACCTTC. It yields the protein CASSRPTGGGGYTF.

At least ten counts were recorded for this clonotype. This CDR3 is CASSQEMSSYNSPLHF. CDR3 sequence (DNA): TGTGCCAGCAGCCAAGAAATGAGCTCCTATAATTCACCCCTCCACTTT. The chain is built from TRBV4-2 and TRBJ1-6; D ambiguous. CDR1 and CDR2 (germline): LGHNA, YNFKEQ. Deletions cut 0 bases from V and 0 bases from J, with 6 bases between. The CDR3 has 16 residues.

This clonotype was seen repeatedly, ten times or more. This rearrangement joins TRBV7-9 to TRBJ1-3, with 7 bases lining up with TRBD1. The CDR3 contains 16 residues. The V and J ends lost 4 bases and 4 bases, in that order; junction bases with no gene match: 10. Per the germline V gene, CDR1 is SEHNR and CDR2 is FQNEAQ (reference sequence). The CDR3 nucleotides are TGTGCCAGCAGCTCCGGACAGGTTCCTCGAGGAAACACCATATATTTT. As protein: CASSSGQVPRGNTIYF.

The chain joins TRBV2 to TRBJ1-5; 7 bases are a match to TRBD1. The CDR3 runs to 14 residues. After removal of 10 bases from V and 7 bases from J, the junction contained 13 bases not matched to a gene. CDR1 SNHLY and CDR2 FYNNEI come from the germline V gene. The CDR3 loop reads CATKGAGGNQPQHF. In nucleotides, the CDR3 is TGTGCCACGAAGGGGGCCGGGGGAAACCAGCCCCAGCATTTT.

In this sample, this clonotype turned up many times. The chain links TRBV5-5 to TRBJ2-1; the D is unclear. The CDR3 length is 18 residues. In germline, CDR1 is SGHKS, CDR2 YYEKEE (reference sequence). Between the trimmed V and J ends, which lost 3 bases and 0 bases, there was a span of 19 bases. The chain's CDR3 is CASSSRPGWTGSYNEQFF. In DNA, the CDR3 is TGTGCCAGCAGCTCGCGACCGGGCTGGACGGGCTCCTACAATGAGCAGTTCTTC.

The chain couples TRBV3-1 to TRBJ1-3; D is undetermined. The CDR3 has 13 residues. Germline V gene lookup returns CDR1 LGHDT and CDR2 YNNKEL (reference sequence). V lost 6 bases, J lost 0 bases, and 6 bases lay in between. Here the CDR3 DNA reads TGTGCCAGCAGGGAGGACTCTGGAAACACCATATATTTT. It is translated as CASREDSGNTIYF.

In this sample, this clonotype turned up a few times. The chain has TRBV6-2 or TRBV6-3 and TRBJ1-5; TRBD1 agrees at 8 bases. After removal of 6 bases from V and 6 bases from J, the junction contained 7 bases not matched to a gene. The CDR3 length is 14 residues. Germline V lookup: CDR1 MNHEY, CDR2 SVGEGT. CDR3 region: CASSRSTGVQPQHF. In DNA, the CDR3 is TGTGCCAGCAGCCGATCGACAGGGGTTCAGCCCCAGCATTTT.

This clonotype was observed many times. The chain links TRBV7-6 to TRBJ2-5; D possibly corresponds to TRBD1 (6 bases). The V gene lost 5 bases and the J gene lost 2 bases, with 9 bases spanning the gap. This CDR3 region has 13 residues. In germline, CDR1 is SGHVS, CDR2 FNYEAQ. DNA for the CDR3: TGTGCCAGCAGCCGGGGACAACAAGAGACCCAGTACTTC. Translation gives CASSRGQQETQYF.

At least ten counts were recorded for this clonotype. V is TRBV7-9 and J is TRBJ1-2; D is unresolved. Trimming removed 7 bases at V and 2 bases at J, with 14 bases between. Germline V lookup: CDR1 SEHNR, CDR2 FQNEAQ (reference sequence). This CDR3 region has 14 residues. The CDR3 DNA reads TGTGCCAGCACCCTTGCGGGCAGCAACTATGGCTACACCTTC. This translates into CASTLAGSNYGYTF. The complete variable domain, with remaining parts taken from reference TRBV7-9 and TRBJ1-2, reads DTGVSQNPRHKITKRGQNVTFRCDPISEHNRLYWYRQTLGQGPEFLTYFQNEAQLEKSRLLSDRFSAERPKGSFSTLEIQRTEQGDSAMYLCASTLAGSNYGYTFGSGTRLTVV.

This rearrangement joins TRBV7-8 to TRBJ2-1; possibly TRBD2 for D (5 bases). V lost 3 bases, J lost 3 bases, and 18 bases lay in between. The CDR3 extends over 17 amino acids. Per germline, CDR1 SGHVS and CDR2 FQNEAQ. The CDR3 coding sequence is TGTGCCAGCAGCTTTTGGTGGTTAGAGGGATTCTACAATGAGCAGTTCTTC. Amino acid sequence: CASSFWWLEGFYNEQFF.

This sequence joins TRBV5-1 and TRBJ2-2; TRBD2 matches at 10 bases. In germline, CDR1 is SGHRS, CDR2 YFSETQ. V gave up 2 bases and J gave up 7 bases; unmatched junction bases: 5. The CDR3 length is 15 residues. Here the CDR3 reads CASSLAAGGHGELFF. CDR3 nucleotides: TGCGCCAGCAGCTTAGCAGCGGGAGGGCACGGGGAGCTGTTTTTT. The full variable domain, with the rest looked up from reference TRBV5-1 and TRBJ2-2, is KAGVTQTPRYLIKTRGQQVTLSCSPISGHRSVSWYQQTPGQGLQFLFEYFSETQRNKGNFPGRFSGRQFSNSRSEMNVSTLELGDSALYLCASSLAAGGHGELFFGEGSRLTVL.

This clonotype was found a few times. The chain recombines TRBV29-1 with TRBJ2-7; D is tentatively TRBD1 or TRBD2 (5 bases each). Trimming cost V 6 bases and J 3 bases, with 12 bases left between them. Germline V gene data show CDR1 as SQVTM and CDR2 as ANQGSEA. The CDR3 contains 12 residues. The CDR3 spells CSVLRDGYEQYF. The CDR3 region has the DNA TGCAGCGTGCTACGGGACGGCTACGAGCAGTACTTC.

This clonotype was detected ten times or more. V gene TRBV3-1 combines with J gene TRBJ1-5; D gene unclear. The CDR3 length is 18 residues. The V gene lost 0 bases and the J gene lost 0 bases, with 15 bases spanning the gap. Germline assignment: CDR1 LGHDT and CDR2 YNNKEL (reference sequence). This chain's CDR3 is CASSQDREGTNSNQPQHF. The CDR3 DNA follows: TGTGCCAGCAGCCAAGATAGGGAGGGAACAAATAGCAATCAGCCCCAGCATTTT.

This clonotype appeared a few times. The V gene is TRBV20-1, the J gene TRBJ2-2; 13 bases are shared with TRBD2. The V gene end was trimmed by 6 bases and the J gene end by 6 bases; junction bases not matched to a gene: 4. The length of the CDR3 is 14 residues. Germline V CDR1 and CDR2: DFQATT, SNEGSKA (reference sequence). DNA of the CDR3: TGCAGTGCGTCCGGGACTAGCGGGGCCGGGGAGCTGTTTTTT. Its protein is CSASGTSGAGELFF.

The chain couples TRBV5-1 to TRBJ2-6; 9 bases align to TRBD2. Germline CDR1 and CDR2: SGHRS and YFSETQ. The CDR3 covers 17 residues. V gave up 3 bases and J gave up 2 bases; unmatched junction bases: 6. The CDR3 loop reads CASSSVSGSPGANVLTF. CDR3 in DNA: TGCGCCAGCAGCTCGGTTAGCGGGAGTCCTGGGGCCAACGTCCTGACTTTC. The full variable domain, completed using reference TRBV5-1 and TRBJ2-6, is KAGVTQTPRYLIKTRGQQVTLSCSPISGHRSVSWYQQTPGQGLQFLFEYFSETQRNKGNFPGRFSGRQFSNSRSEMNVSTLELGDSALYLCASSSVSGSPGANVLTFGAGSRLTVL.

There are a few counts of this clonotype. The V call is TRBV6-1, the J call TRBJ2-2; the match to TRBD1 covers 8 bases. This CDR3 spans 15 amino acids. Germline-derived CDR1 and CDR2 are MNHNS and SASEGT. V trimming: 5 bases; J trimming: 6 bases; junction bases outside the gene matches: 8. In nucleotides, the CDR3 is TGTGCCAGCAGTTTTTTTACAGGGGGAGCCGGGGAGCTGTTTTTT. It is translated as CASSFFTGGAGELFF.

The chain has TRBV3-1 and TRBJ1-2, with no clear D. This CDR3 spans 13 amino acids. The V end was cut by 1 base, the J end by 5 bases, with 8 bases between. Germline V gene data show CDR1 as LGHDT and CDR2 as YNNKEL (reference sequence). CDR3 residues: CASSQGREYGYTF. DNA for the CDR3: TGTGCCAGCAGCCAAGGGAGGGAGTATGGCTACACCTTC. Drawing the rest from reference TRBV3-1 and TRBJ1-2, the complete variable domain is DTAVSQTPKYLVTQMGNDKSIKCEQNLGHDTMYWYKQDSKKFLKIMFSYNNKELIINETVPNRFSPKSPDKAHLNLHINSLELGDSAVYFCASSQGREYGYTFGSGTRLTVV.

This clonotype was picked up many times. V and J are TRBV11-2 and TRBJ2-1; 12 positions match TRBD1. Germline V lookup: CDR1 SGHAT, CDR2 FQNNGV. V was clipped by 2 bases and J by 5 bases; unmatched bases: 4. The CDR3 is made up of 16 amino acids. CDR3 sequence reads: CASSLTGTGGNNEQFF. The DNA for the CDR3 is TGTGCCAGCAGCTTAACCGGGACAGGGGGCAACAATGAGCAGTTCTTC.

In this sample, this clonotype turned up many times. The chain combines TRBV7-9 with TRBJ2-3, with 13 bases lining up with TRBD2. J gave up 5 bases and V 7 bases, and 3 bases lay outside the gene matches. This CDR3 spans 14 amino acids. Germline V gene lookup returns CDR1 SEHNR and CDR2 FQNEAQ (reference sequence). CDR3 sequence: CASTRTSGRDTQYF. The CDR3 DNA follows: TGTGCCAGCACCAGGACTAGCGGGAGAGATACGCAGTATTTT.

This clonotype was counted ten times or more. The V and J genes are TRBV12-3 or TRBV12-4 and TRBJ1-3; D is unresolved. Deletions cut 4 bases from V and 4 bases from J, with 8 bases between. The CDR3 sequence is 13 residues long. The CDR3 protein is CASSYTRGNTIYF. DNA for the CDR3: TGTGCCAGCAGTTACACAAGAGGAAACACCATATATTTT.

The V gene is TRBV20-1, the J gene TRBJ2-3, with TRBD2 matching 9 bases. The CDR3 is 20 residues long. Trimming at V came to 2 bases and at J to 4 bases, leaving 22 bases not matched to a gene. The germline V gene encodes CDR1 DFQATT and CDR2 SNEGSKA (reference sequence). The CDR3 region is CSARTSRASGENPTPDTQYF. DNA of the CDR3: TGCAGTGCTAGAACAAGTCGGGCTAGCGGGGAGAATCCCACCCCAGATACGCAGTATTTT.